This TCR beta chain was sequenced during a study of T cell repertoires in cytomegalovirus infection (dated by TCRdb to about 2019). Concerning the study at large: Donor HLA type was relevant to the analysis, because carriage of CMV infection together with the matching HLA type was indicated by public TCR beta signatures.

Overall study results and their limits: In both this cohort and an independent cohort of 352 donors, the cumulative frequency of public TCR beta family members distinguished carriers of CMV infection plus the relevant HLA type. The ex vivo response was dominated by HLA-C-restricted CMV-specific TCR beta clonotypes, which also provided the single most frequent clonotype in two of eight donors.

The sequencing machine was an Illumina HiSeq 1500. The public sequencing data were trimmed at Q25 with fastp and processed into clonotypes with MiXCR by TCRdb, which kept only in-frame beta chains. Every distinct CDR3 protein forms one entry, paired with its most common genes and DNA. For this sample there are some 150,000 distinct CDR3 sequences; under 8% appear just once. The ten largest account for roughly 18% of the sample. CDR1 and CDR2 are drawn from the germline V gene: SNHLY, FYNNEI. Reading from cysteine to phenylalanine, the CDR3 counts 15 amino acids. Of the read, only the CDR3 DNA is kept; its 45 bases are in frame from base 1. Germline trimming: 4 bases from V, 2 bases from J; junction bases outside gene matches: 4. In this sample, this clonotype turned up a few times. This clone's antigen is unknown. The input lacks base qualities; no much larger clone sits a single base away.

The receptor was isolated from a human donor in good health (CMV status not recorded). Some clones in this sample may be carry-over from other donors' samples. The chain was built from TRBV2 and TRBJ2-1, with 8 central nucleotides matching TRBD1. The sequenced sample consisted of PBMCs. The DNA sequence is as follows: TGTGCCAGCAGTGCCAACAGGGGGACCTACAATGAGCAGTTCTTC. It translates to CASSANRGTYNEQFF.